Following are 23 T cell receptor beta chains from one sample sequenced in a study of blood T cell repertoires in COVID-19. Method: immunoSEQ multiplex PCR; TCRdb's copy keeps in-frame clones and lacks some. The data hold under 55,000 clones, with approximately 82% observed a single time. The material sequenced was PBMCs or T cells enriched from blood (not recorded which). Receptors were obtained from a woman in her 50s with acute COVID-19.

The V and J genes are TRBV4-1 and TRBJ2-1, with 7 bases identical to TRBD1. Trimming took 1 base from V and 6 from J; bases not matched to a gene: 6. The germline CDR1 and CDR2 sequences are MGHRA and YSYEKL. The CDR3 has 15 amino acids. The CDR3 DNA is TGCGCCAGCAGCCAAGGCCTGGGACAGATCAATGAGCAGTTCTTC. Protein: CASSQGLGQINEQFF.

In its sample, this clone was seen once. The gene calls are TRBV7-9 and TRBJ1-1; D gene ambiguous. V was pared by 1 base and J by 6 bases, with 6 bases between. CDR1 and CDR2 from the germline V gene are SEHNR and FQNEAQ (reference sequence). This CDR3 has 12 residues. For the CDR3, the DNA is TGTGCCAGCAGCTTAGGGGAGGCTGAAGCTTTCTTT. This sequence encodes CASSLGEAEAFF.

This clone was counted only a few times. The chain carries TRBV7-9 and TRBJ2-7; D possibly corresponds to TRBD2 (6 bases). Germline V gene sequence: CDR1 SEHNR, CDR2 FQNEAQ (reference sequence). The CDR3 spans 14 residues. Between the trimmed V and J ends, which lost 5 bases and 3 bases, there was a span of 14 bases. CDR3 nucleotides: TGTGCCAGCAGCGCTACCGGGACTTACTACGAGCAGTACTTC. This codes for CASSATGTYYEQYF. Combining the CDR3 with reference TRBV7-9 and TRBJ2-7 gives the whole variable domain DTGVSQNPRHKITKRGQNVTFRCDPISEHNRLYWYRQTLGQGPEFLTYFQNEAQLEKSRLLSDRFSAERPKGSFSTLEIQRTEQGDSAMYLCASSATGTYYEQYFGPGTRLTVT.

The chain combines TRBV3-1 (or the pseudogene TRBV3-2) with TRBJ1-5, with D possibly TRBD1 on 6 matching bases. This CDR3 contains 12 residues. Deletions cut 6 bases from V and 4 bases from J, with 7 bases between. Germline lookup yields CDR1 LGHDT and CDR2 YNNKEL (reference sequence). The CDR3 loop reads CASRTGNQPQHF. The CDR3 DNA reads TGTGCCAGCAGGACAGGAAATCAGCCCCAGCATTTT.

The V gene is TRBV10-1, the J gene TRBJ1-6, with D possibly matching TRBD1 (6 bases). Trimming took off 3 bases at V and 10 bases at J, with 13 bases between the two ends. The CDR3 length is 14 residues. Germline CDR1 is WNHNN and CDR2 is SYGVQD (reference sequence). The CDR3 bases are TGCGCCAGCAGTGATGGCAGGGGTTACTCACCCCTCCACTTT. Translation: CASSDGRGYSPLHF.

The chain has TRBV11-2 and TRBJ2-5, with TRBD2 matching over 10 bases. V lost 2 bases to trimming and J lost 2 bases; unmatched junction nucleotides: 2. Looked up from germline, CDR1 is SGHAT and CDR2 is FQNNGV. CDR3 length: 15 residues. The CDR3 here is CASSLLAGAQETQYF. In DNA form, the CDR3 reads TGTGCCAGCAGCTTACTAGCGGGGGCACAAGAGACCCAGTACTTC.

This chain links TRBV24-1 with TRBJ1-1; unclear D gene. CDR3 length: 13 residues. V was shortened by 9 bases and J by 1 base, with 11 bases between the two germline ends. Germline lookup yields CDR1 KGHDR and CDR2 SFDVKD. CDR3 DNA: TGTGCCACCGCCGACACGACGAACACTGAAGCTTTCTTT. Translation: CATADTTNTEAFF.

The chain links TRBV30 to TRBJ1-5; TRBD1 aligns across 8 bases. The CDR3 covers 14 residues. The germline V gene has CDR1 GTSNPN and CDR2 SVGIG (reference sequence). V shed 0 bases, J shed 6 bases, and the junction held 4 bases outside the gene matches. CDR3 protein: CAWSVRQGFQPQHF. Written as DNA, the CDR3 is TGTGCCTGGAGTGTCCGACAGGGGTTTCAGCCCCAGCATTTT.

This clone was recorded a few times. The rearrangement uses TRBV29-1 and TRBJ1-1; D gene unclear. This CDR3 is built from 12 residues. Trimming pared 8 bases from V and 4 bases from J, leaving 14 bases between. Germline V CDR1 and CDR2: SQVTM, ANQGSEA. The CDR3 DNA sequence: TGCAGCTCAAGCACTCCGGGCACTGAAGCTTTCTTT. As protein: CSSSTPGTEAFF.

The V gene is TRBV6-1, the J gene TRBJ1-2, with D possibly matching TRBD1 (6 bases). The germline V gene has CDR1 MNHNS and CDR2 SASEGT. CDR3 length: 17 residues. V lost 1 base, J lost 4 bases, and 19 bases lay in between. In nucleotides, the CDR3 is TGTGCCAGCAGTGAAGTTGCGGGGCTGGGAGGGGGCTATGGCTACACCTTC. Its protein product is CASSEVAGLGGGYGYTF.

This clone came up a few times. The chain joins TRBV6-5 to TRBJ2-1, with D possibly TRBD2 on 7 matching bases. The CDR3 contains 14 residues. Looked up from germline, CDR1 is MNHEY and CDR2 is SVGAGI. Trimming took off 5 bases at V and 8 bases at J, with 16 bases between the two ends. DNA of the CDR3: TGTGCCAGCAGTCCGGGGGGCCTAGTCCATGAGCAGTTCTTC. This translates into CASSPGGLVHEQFF.

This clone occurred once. CDR3 sequence: CASSYAGQDKAFF. For the CDR3, the DNA is TGTGCCAGCAGTTACGCGGGACAGGATAAAGCTTTCTTT. The chain links TRBV6-5 to TRBJ1-1, with 8 nucleotides matching TRBD1. CDR3 size: 13 residues. With 2 bases clipped from V and 9 bases from J, the junction kept 5 bases outside the gene matches. Germline values: CDR1 MNHEY, CDR2 SVGAGI.

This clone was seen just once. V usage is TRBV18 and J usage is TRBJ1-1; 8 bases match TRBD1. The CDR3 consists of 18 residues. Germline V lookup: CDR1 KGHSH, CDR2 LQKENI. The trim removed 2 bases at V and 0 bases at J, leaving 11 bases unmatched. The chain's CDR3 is CASSPTGTGVSMNTEAFF. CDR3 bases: TGTGCCAGCTCACCAACTGGGACAGGCGTTTCTATGAACACTGAAGCTTTCTTT.

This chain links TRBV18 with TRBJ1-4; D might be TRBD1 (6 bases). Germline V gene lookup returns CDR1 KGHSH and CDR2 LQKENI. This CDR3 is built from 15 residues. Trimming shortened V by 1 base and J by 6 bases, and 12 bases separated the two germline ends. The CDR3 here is CASSPRGRGDEKLFF. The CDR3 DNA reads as TGTGCCAGCTCACCACGGGGCAGGGGAGATGAAAAACTGTTTTTT.

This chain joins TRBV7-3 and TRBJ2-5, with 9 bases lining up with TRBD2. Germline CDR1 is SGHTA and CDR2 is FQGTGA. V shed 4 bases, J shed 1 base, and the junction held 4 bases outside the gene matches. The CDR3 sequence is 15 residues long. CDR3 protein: CASSYQGLAQETQYF. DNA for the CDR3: TGTGCCAGCAGCTACCAGGGACTAGCCCAAGAGACCCAGTACTTC.

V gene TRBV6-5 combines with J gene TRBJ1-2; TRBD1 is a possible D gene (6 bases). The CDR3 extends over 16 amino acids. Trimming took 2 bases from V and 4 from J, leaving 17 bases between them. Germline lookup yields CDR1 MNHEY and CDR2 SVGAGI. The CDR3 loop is CASSYRPQGLSYGYTF. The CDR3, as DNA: TGTGCCAGCAGTTACCGTCCACAGGGCTTGAGCTATGGCTACACCTTC.

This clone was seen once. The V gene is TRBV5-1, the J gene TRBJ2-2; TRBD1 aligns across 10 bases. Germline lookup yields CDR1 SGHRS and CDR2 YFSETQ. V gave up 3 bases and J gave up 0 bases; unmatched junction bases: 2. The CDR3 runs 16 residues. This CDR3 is CASSWGQGTNTGELFF. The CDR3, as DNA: TGCGCCAGCAGCTGGGGACAGGGGACGAACACCGGGGAGCTGTTTTTT.

The CDR3 reads CASSQGQEINYGYTF. In DNA form, the CDR3 reads TGCGCCAGCAGCCAGGGACAGGAAATTAACTATGGCTACACCTTC. This chain uses TRBV4-1 with TRBJ1-2, with TRBD1 identical over 8 bases. This CDR3 comprises 15 residues. Germline loops: CDR1 MGHRA, CDR2 YSYEKL. With V trimmed by 3 bases and J by 1 base, 4 bases remained unmatched.

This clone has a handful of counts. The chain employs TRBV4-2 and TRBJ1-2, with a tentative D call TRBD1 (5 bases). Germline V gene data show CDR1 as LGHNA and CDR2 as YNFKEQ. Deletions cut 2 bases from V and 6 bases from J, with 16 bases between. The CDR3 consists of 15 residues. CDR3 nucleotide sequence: TGTGCCAGCAGCCAACCACAGGTTCGCGAACATGGCTACACCTTC. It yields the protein CASSQPQVREHGYTF.

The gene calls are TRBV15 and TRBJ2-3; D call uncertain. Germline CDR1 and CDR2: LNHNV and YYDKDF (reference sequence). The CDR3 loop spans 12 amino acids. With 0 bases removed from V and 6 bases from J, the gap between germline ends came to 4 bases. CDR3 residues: CATSRDLDTQYF. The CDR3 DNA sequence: TGTGCCACCAGCAGAGATCTGGATACGCAGTATTTT.

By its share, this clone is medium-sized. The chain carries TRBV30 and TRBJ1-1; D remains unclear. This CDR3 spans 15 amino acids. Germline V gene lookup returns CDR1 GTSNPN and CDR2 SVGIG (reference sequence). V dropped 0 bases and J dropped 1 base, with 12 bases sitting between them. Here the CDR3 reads CAWSVLWQKNTEAFF. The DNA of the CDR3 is TGTGCCTGGAGTGTTCTGTGGCAGAAGAACACTGAAGCTTTCTTT.

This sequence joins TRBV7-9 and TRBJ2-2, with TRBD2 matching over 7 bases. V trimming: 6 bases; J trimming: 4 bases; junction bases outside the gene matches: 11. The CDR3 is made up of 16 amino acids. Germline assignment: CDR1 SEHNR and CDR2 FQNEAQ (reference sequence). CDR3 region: CASSQAGDRGTGELFF. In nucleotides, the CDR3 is TGTGCCAGCAGTCAGGCGGGAGACCGGGGCACCGGGGAGCTGTTTTTT.

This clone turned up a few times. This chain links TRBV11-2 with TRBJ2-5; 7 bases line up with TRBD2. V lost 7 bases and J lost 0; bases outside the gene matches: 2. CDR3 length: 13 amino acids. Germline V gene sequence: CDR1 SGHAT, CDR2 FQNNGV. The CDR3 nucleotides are TGTGCCAGCACCCGGGGGGACCAAGAGACCCAGTACTTC. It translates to CASTRGDQETQYF.